This T cell receptor (beta chain) stems from a study of blood T cell repertoires in COVID-19. In the study overall: Researchers got acute and convalescent COVID-19 samples from the United States, Italy and Spain. T cells, B-cell-depleted T cells, or PBMCs provided the cDNA or gDNA that served as material.

In the authors' workflow: Amplification of reference gene primers was used by the study to estimate nucleated cell counts. Some clones are missing from TCRdb's copy, which holds only in-frame ones; the method was immunoSEQ multiplex PCR. The V and J calls and the clone size are those of that table, but D and trimming were determined from the DNA. The data hold under 200,000 clones, with about 86% observed a single time. This CDR3 comprises 15 residues. Germline-derived CDR1 and CDR2 are SEHNR and FQNEAQ (reference sequence). Of note for this clone: One end of the junction fails to match germline, which may point to a read error.

Sequenced input: peripheral blood. The V call is TRBV7-9, the J call TRBJ2-2; D could derive from TRBD1 or TRBD2 (5 bases each). The source of this sequence is a man aged 18 to 29 with active or convalescent COVID-19. The chain's CDR3 is CASSLATGNTGELFF. In nucleotides, the CDR3 is TGTGCCAGCAGCCTAGCCACAGGAAACACCGGGGAGCTGTTTTTT.